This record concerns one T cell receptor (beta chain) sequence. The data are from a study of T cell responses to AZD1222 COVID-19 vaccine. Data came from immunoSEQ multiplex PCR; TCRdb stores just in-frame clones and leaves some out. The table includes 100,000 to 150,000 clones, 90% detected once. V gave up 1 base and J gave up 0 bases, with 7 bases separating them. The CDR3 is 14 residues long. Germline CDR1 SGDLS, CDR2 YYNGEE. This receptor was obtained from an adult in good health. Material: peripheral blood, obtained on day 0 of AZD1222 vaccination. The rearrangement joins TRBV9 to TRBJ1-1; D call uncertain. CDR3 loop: CASSVRSVNTEAFF. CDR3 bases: TGTGCCAGCAGCGTAAGGTCGGTGAACACTGAAGCTTTCTTT.